These T cell receptor beta chains were read from a single sample in a study of lymphopenia after photon versus proton radiotherapy. The assay was immunoSEQ multiplex PCR, and TCRdb's table has in-frame clones only and misses some. The sample holds about 45,000 clones, over 75% seen once. Sequenced material: peripheral blood, taken from a patient treated with photon-based radiotherapy. The source of these receptors is a man aged 35 to 55 with gastric cancer. Both conserved end residues are part of each CDR3. The D gene is left open where the match is weak. Expanded clones get a size class; other rows say once, few or many, or leave the size out.

abundance: -
v_gene: TRBV28
j_gene: TRBJ2-1
d_gene: TRBD1
CDR3aa: CASGTGRNEQFF
CDR3nt: TGTGCCAGCGGGACAGGGCGCAATGAGCAGTTCTTC

abundance: -
v_gene: TRBV5-6
j_gene: TRBJ1-6
d_gene: -
CDR3aa: CASSLVVGSPLHF
CDR3nt: TGTGCCAGCAGCTTGGTTGTTGGTTCACCCCTCCACTTT

abundance: -
v_gene: TRBV4-2
j_gene: TRBJ1-1
d_gene: TRBD1
CDR3aa: CASSPRQGPNTEAFF
CDR3nt: TGTGCCAGCAGCCCTAGACAGGGACCTAACACTGAAGCTTTCTTT

abundance: -
v_gene: TRBV15
j_gene: TRBJ1-5
d_gene: TRBD1
CDR3aa: CATSSGRGRVTGNQPQHF
CDR3nt: TGTGCCACCAGCAGTGGCAGGGGGCGCGTAACAGGCAATCAGCCCCAGCATTTT

abundance: -
v_gene: TRBV6-1
j_gene: TRBJ1-5
d_gene: -
CDR3aa: CASSEARGGTTWQPQHF
CDR3nt: TGTGCCAGCAGTGAAGCCCGAGGCGGGACAACTTGGCAGCCCCAGCATTTT

abundance: -
v_gene: TRBV6-1
j_gene: TRBJ1-1
d_gene: -
CDR3aa: CASSEVYITEAFF
CDR3nt: TGTGCCAGCAGTGAAGTTTATATCACTGAAGCTTTCTTT

abundance: -
v_gene: TRBV7-2
j_gene: TRBJ2-3
d_gene: TRBD1
CDR3aa: CASSLNKWTGTGGRDTQYF
CDR3nt: TGTGCCAGCAGCTTAAACAAGTGGACCGGGACAGGGGGGCGGGATACGCAGTATTTT

abundance: -
v_gene: TRBV5-6
j_gene: TRBJ1-5
d_gene: -
CDR3aa: CASSKQGLQPQHF
CDR3nt: TGTGCCAGCAGCAAGCAGGGGTTGCAGCCCCAGCATTTT

abundance: -
v_gene: TRBV9
j_gene: TRBJ1-5
d_gene: -
CDR3aa: CASSGFGNQPQHF
CDR3nt: TGTGCCAGCAGCGGGTTCGGCAATCAGCCCCAGCATTTT

abundance: -
v_gene: TRBV7-9
j_gene: TRBJ2-7
d_gene: TRBD1
CDR3aa: CASSTGTGPYEQYF
CDR3nt: TGTGCCAGCAGCACGGGGACAGGCCCTTACGAGCAGTACTTC

abundance: -
v_gene: TRBV20-1
j_gene: TRBJ2-7
d_gene: -
CDR3aa: CSAREGDEQYF
CDR3nt: TGCAGTGCTAGAGAGGGGGACGAGCAGTACTTC

abundance: -
v_gene: TRBV30
j_gene: TRBJ2-2
d_gene: -
CDR3aa: CAWIAGNTGELFF
CDR3nt: TGTGCCTGGATAGCAGGGAACACCGGGGAGCTGTTTTTT

abundance: -
v_gene: TRBV4-3
j_gene: TRBJ2-6
d_gene: -
CDR3aa: CASSQGVAGANVLTF
CDR3nt: TGCGCCAGCAGCCAGGGGGTGGCTGGGGCCAACGTCCTGACTTTC

abundance: -
v_gene: TRBV7-3
j_gene: TRBJ1-2
d_gene: TRBD1
CDR3aa: CASSLGQGDYGYTF
CDR3nt: TGTGCCAGCAGCTTGGGGCAGGGGGACTATGGCTACACCTTC

abundance: -
v_gene: TRBV5-6
j_gene: TRBJ2-7
d_gene: TRBD1
CDR3aa: CASSLTGGSEQYF
CDR3nt: TGTGCCAGCAGCCTGACAGGGGGCAGCGAGCAGTACTTC

abundance: -
v_gene: TRBV7-8
j_gene: TRBJ1-2
d_gene: -
CDR3aa: CASSLQTKGYTF
CDR3nt: TGTGCCAGCAGCTTGCAGACAAAGGGCTACACCTTC

abundance: -
v_gene: TRBV6-5
j_gene: TRBJ1-2
d_gene: -
CDR3aa: CASSYRGRGGFGYTF
CDR3nt: TGTGCCAGCAGTTACCGAGGCCGGGGGGGGTTTGGCTACACCTTC

abundance: -
v_gene: TRBV5-4
j_gene: TRBJ1-2
d_gene: TRBD1
CDR3aa: CASSPGTEYYGYTF
CDR3nt: TGTGCCAGCAGCCCAGGGACAGAGTACTATGGCTACACCTTC

abundance: -
v_gene: TRBV7-9
j_gene: TRBJ2-3
d_gene: TRBD1
CDR3aa: CASSADRVSTDTQYF
CDR3nt: TGTGCCAGCAGCGCAGACAGGGTTAGCACAGATACGCAGTATTTT

abundance: -
v_gene: TRBV19
j_gene: TRBJ2-5
d_gene: -
CDR3aa: CARITDTARAALGGKETQYF
CDR3nt: TGTGCCAGAATCACGGACACGGCGAGGGCAGCACTAGGCGGGAAAGAGACCCAGTACTTC

abundance: -
v_gene: TRBV5-6
j_gene: TRBJ2-5
d_gene: -
CDR3aa: CASSLGRAGETQYF
CDR3nt: TGTGCCAGCAGCTTGGGCAGGGCCGGGGAGACCCAGTACTTC

abundance: -
v_gene: TRBV10-3
j_gene: TRBJ1-5
d_gene: TRBD1
CDR3aa: CATRDRFDQPQHF
CDR3nt: TGTGCCACCCGGGACAGGTTCGATCAGCCCCAGCATTTT

abundance: -
v_gene: TRBV6-4
j_gene: TRBJ2-3
d_gene: -
CDR3aa: CASSDGGYTQYF
CDR3nt: TGTGCCAGCAGTGATGGCGGTTATACGCAGTATTTT

abundance: -
v_gene: TRBV6-1
j_gene: TRBJ1-1
d_gene: -
CDR3aa: CASMRVNTEAFF
CDR3nt: TGTGCCAGCATGAGGGTGAACACTGAAGCTTTCTTT

abundance: -
v_gene: TRBV27
j_gene: TRBJ2-1
d_gene: -
CDR3aa: CASRGWDAKQFF
CDR3nt: TGTGCCAGCAGGGGATGGGATGCTAAGCAGTTCTTC

abundance: -
v_gene: TRBV7-2
j_gene: TRBJ2-3
d_gene: TRBD2
CDR3aa: CASSSLAGGLDTQYF
CDR3nt: TGTGCCAGCAGCTCCCTAGCGGGTGGGCTCGATACGCAGTATTTT

abundance: once
v_gene: TRBV5-1
j_gene: TRBJ1-4
d_gene: -
CDR3aa: CASSLAPDQVEKLFF
CDR3nt: TGCGCCAGCAGCTTGGCTCCAGACCAAGTAGAAAAACTGTTTTTT

abundance: -
v_gene: TRBV29-1
j_gene: TRBJ2-2
d_gene: TRBD2
CDR3aa: CSVGSGGSGTGELFF
CDR3nt: TGCAGCGTTGGGAGCGGGGGGTCTGGCACCGGGGAGCTGTTTTTT

abundance: -
v_gene: TRBV5-6
j_gene: TRBJ2-7
d_gene: -
CDR3aa: CASSQPPGSFYEQYF
CDR3nt: TGTGCCAGCAGCCAGCCTCCCGGGTCCTTCTACGAGCAGTACTTC

abundance: -
v_gene: TRBV6-6
j_gene: TRBJ2-2
d_gene: -
CDR3aa: CASTDVGLDGELFF
CDR3nt: TGTGCCAGCACGGATGTGGGACTGGACGGGGAGCTGTTTTTT

abundance: -
v_gene: TRBV2
j_gene: TRBJ1-5
d_gene: -
CDR3aa: CASSSDTNQPQHF
CDR3nt: TGTGCCAGCAGTTCCGATACTAATCAGCCCCAGCATTTT

abundance: -
v_gene: TRBV2
j_gene: TRBJ2-7
d_gene: -
CDR3aa: CASWDGTYEQYF
CDR3nt: TGTGCCAGCTGGGACGGAACCTACGAGCAGTACTTC

abundance: -
v_gene: TRBV5-1
j_gene: TRBJ2-7
d_gene: TRBD1
CDR3aa: CASSSLPGTGRPFRGEQYF
CDR3nt: TGCGCCAGCAGCTCCCTCCCCGGGACAGGGAGGCCTTTTAGGGGCGAGCAGTACTTC